This T cell receptor (beta chain) was sequenced in a study of blood T cell repertoires in COVID-19. Overall study: Donors in the United States, Italy and Spain gave samples during acute or convalescent COVID-19. Sources were T cells, B-cell-depleted T cells, or PBMCs; the material itself was cDNA or gDNA.

As originally analysed: Amplification of reference gene primers provided the estimated nucleated cell counts. Sequencing used immunoSEQ multiplex PCR; TCRdb keeps in-frame clones, though not all of them. The V and J calls and clone size were taken over from that table, and D and trimming were inferred from the DNA. The sample consists of over 20,000 clones, roughly 83% of them appearing once. The CDR3 loop spans 15 amino acids. V shed 5 bases and J shed 4 bases, with 17 bases lying between them. In germline, CDR1 is SGHNT, CDR2 YENEEA. This clone was recorded once. The receptor's source is a human donor with active COVID-19. The donor label of this sample is uncertain. This chain connects TRBV11-3 to TRBJ2-5, with D possibly TRBD1 on 6 matching bases. The sample was peripheral blood. The CDR3 DNA sequence: TGTGCCAGCAGCCAAGCGCAGGGGATACGAGAGACCCAGTACTTC. As protein: CASSQAQGIRETQYF. The entire variable domain, with the rest obtained from reference TRBV11-3 and TRBJ2-5, is as follows: EAGVVQSPRYKIIEKKQPVAFWCNPISGHNTLYWYLQNLGQGPELLIRYENEEAVDDSQLPKDRFSAERLKGVDSTLKIQPAELGDSAVYLCASSQAQGIRETQYFGPGTRLLVL.